The 28 T cell receptor beta chains given below trace back to one sample, sequenced in a study of T-cell reconstitution after alpha-beta-depleted transplantation in children. Unique molecular identifiers were incorporated into the prepared TCRbeta library. MiXCR was run by TCRdb on the PCR reads, yielding one entry per CDR3 protein. Counted here are 60,000 or so distinct CDR3 sequences, 44% occurring once; the ten biggest clones make up roughly 98%. This specimen consisted of PBMCs, mostly from graft donor cells, obtained 360 days after TCRalphabeta/CD19-depleted stem cell transplant. These receptors were obtained from a male patient under 18 who had a stem cell transplant for acute lymphoblastic leukemia, so the T cells may come from the graft donor.

This clonotype was picked up many times. The rearrangement uses TRBV9 and TRBJ2-7, with 10 bases fitting TRBD1. V shed 2 bases, J shed 4 bases, and the junction held 3 bases outside the gene matches. The CDR3 sequence is 14 residues long. Germline V lookup: CDR1 SGDLS, CDR2 YYNGEE. CDR3 residues: CASSVGTGAYEQYF. Written as DNA, the CDR3 is TGTGCCAGCAGCGTCGGGACAGGGGCGTACGAGCAGTACTTC.

V and J are TRBV9 and TRBJ2-7; TRBD1 aligns across 7 bases. V was pared by 4 bases and J by 3 bases, with 4 bases of the junction left unmatched. Germline values: CDR1 SGDLS, CDR2 YYNGEE. The CDR3 extends over 13 amino acids. CDR3 sequence reads: CASSPGQRYEQYF. The CDR3 DNA reads as TGTGCCAGCAGCCCGGGACAGCGCTACGAGCAGTACTTC.

The rearrangement joins TRBV29-1 to TRBJ2-7; D is possibly TRBD1 (7 bases). Germline lookup yields CDR1 SQVTM and CDR2 ANQGSEA. Trimming left V 4 bases short and J 0 bases short, with 19 bases between. This CDR3 contains 16 residues. The CDR3 sequence is CSVGGSTGRSSYEQYF. The CDR3 DNA reads as TGCAGCGTTGGGGGGTCGACAGGGAGGAGCTCCTACGAGCAGTACTTC.

This chain connects TRBV24-1 to TRBJ2-1; D may be TRBD1 (5 bases). This CDR3 is 13 amino acids long. Germline V gives CDR1 KGHDR, CDR2 SFDVKD. V shed 9 bases and J shed 6 bases, with 14 bases lying between them. The chain's CDR3 is CATSGPQGNEQFF. The DNA of the CDR3 is TGTGCCACCTCGGGCCCTCAGGGCAATGAGCAGTTCTTC.

A few counts support this clonotype. The V and J genes are TRBV4-2 and TRBJ2-2, with D possibly called TRBD1 or TRBD2 (5 bases each). Trimming left V 0 bases short and J 7 bases short, with 12 bases between. This CDR3 has 15 amino acids. The germline CDR1 and CDR2 sequences are LGHNA and YNFKEQ. The chain's CDR3 is CASSQDIQAGGELFF. CDR3 DNA sequence: TGTGCCAGCAGCCAAGATATACAGGCGGGCGGGGAGCTGTTTTTT.

This chain joins TRBV7-2 and TRBJ2-5; D possibly matches TRBD1 or TRBD2 (5 bases each). Germline CDR1 and CDR2: SGHTA and FQGNSA. V was pared by 1 base and J by 1 base, with 13 bases between. The CDR3 has 16 amino acids. The CDR3, as DNA: TGTGCCAGCAGCTTAGTTAGCTTCGGGGCCCAAGAGACCCAGTACTTC. Its protein is CASSLVSFGAQETQYF. Looking up the rest from reference TRBV7-2 and TRBJ2-5 gives the full variable domain: GAGVSQSPSNKVTEKGKDVELRCDPISGHTALYWYRQSLGQGLEFLIYFQGNSAPDKSGLPSDRFSAERTGGSVSTLTIQRTQQEDSAVYLCASSLVSFGAQETQYFGPGTRLLVL.

This clonotype was counted only a few times. The rearrangement joins TRBV20-1 to TRBJ1-4; D not certain. The CDR3 is 13 amino acids. In germline, CDR1 is DFQATT, CDR2 SNEGSKA (reference sequence). Trimming removed 1 base from V and 7 bases from J, with 10 bases in between. The CDR3 loop is CSARVQAGEKLFF. For the CDR3, the DNA is TGCAGTGCTAGAGTTCAGGCGGGTGAAAAACTGTTTTTT.

This clonotype was seen only a few times. The chain joins TRBV28 to TRBJ2-1; 8 bases line up with TRBD1. V was clipped by 6 bases and J by 6 bases; unmatched bases: 10. Germline V gene data show CDR1 as MDHEN and CDR2 as SYDVKM. CDR3 length: 15 amino acids. CDR3 DNA: TGTGCCAGCAGACCCCCGGAGACAGGGGTCAATGAGCAGTTCTTC. The encoded protein is CASRPPETGVNEQFF.

This chain connects TRBV6-5 to TRBJ1-1, with unresolved D. The V gene's germline CDR1 is MNHEY and CDR2 SVGAGI. The CDR3 covers 14 residues. V was trimmed by 4 bases and J by 4 bases, leaving 13 bases between them. CDR3 sequence reads: CASSLLYPGTEAFF. The CDR3 DNA reads as TGTGCCAGCAGTTTGCTATACCCGGGCACTGAAGCTTTCTTT.

This clonotype showed up just a few times. This sequence joins TRBV29-1 and TRBJ2-1; the match to TRBD2 covers 13 bases. The CDR3 extends over 17 amino acids. Trimming at V came to 6 bases and at J to 0 bases, leaving 8 bases not matched to a gene. Germline CDR1 reads SQVTM; CDR2 reads ANQGSEA. The chain's CDR3 is CSVLRTSGGPSYNEQFF. The CDR3 nucleotides read TGCAGCGTCCTTCGGACTAGCGGGGGACCCTCCTACAATGAGCAGTTCTTC.

The table lists this clonotype with a count of one. The rearrangement joins TRBV12-3 or TRBV12-4 to TRBJ1-4; D is undetermined. The length of the CDR3 is 14 residues. V was clipped by 5 bases and J by 8 bases, with 15 bases between them. The CDR3 DNA reads TGTGCCAGCAGTGCGGACCGGTCGGGAGAAAAACTGTTTTTT. Protein: CASSADRSGEKLFF.

The chain links TRBV12-3 or TRBV12-4 to TRBJ2-1, with 8 bases identical to TRBD2. The J segment lost 7 bases and the V segment lost 7 bases, leaving 12 bases of the junction unmatched. The CDR3 runs to 15 residues. The CDR3 spells CASTSLAEFLNEQFF. CDR3 bases: TGTGCCAGCACCTCACTAGCGGAGTTCCTAAATGAGCAGTTCTTC.

This chain links TRBV11-1 with TRBJ2-3, with 9 bases aligning to TRBD2. CDR3 size: 18 residues. Germline V CDR1 and CDR2: SGHAT, FQDESV (reference sequence). J gave up 4 bases and V 7 bases, and 18 bases lay outside the gene matches. The CDR3 DNA follows: TGTGCCAGCACCTCGATTCGCGGGAGGGCCTTAGGGTCAGATACGCAGTATTTT. It codes for CASTSIRGRALGSDTQYF. The variable domain in full, with the rest retrieved from reference TRBV11-1 and TRBJ2-3, is EAEVAQSPRYKITEKSQAVAFWCDPISGHATLYWYRQILGQGPELLVQFQDESVVDDSQLPKDRFSAERLKGVDSTLKIQPAELGDSAMYLCASTSIRGRALGSDTQYFGPGTRLTVL.

The chain employs TRBV29-1 and TRBJ2-1, with 7 nucleotides matching TRBD2. CDR3 length equals 16 residues. Germline V CDR1 and CDR2: SQVTM, ANQGSEA. J lost 0 bases, V lost 3 bases, and 8 bases had no gene match. The CDR3 spells CSVEGGSHRSYNEQFF. CDR3 DNA: TGCAGCGTTGAGGGCGGGAGCCATCGCTCCTACAATGAGCAGTTCTTC.

The chain's CDR3 is CASSLLQGEQPQHF. CDR3 coding DNA: TGCGCCAGCAGCTTGTTACAGGGAGAACAGCCCCAGCATTTT. The chain combines TRBV5-1 with TRBJ1-5, with a tentative D call TRBD1 (6 bases). The CDR3 covers 14 residues. Germline CDR1 and CDR2: SGHRS and YFSETQ. V lost 1 base to trimming and J lost 7 bases, with 12 bases between them.

The chain links TRBV7-9 to TRBJ2-7, with D tentatively TRBD1 (5 bases). V gave up 3 bases and J gave up 3 bases, with 12 bases separating them. CDR3 length: 14 amino acids. CDR1 is SEHNR, CDR2 FQNEAQ, per germline (reference sequence). CDR3: CASSFSRAFYEQYF. Written as DNA, the CDR3 is TGTGCCAGCAGCTTCTCCAGGGCTTTCTACGAGCAGTACTTC. The whole variable domain, remainder taken from reference TRBV7-9 and TRBJ2-7, is DTGVSQNPRHKITKRGQNVTFRCDPISEHNRLYWYRQTLGQGPEFLTYFQNEAQLEKSRLLSDRFSAERPKGSFSTLEIQRTEQGDSAMYLCASSFSRAFYEQYFGPGTRLTVT.

CDR3 DNA sequence: TGTGCCAGCAGCCCCCTGGGGGATGAGCCAGAAAACACTGAAGCTTTCTTT. Translated: CASSPLGDEPENTEAFF. This chain uses TRBV7-3 with TRBJ1-1; D might be TRBD1 (5 bases). The CDR3 is 17 residues long. With 5 bases removed from V and 2 bases from J, the gap between germline ends came to 21 bases. The germline CDR1 and CDR2 sequences are SGHTA and FQGTGA. Based on the CDR3 plus reference TRBV7-3 and TRBJ1-1, the full variable domain is GAGVSQTPSNKVTEKGKYVELRCDPISGHTALYWYRQSLGQGPEFLIYFQGTGAADDSGLPNDRFFAVRPEGSVSTLKIQRTERGDSAVYLCASSPLGDEPENTEAFFGQGTRLTVV.

The genes are TRBV20-1 and TRBJ1-5; 10 bases map to TRBD1. The V and J ends lost 5 bases and 5 bases, in that order; junction bases with no gene match: 0. The germline CDR1 and CDR2 sequences are DFQATT and SNEGSKA (reference sequence). CDR3 length equals 12 residues. The CDR3 protein is CSAGTGDQPQHF. CDR3 bases: TGCAGTGCTGGGACAGGGGATCAGCCCCAGCATTTT.

The genes are TRBV12-3 or TRBV12-4 and TRBJ2-2; D uncertain. Trimming took 6 bases from V and 5 from J, leaving 25 bases between them. The CDR3 spans 18 residues. The DNA of the CDR3 is TGTGCCAGCAGGTATGGCGCCCGGACCCTCGAGGTGACCGGGGAGCTGTTTTTT. Encoded protein: CASRYGARTLEVTGELFF.

The CDR3 is CASSVGGANVLTF. The CDR3 bases are TGTGCCAGCAGCGTAGGGGGGGCCAACGTCCTGACTTTC. This chain joins TRBV9 and TRBJ2-6; D unresolved. This CDR3 is built from 13 residues. The germline V gene has CDR1 SGDLS and CDR2 YYNGEE. The V gene lost 0 bases and the J gene lost 4 bases, with 2 bases spanning the gap. Drawing the rest from reference TRBV9 and TRBJ2-6, the complete variable domain is DSGVTQTPKHLITATGQRVTLRCSPRSGDLSVYWYQQSLDQGLQFLIQYYNGEERAKGNILERFSAQQFPDLHSELNLSSLELGDSALYFCASSVGGANVLTFGAGSRLTVL.

The chain uses TRBV5-1 and TRBJ2-1, with TRBD2 identical over 10 bases. This CDR3 has 18 amino acids. Germline-derived CDR1 and CDR2 are SGHRS and YFSETQ. The ends lost 0 bases at V and 8 bases at J; junction bases unmatched: 14. The CDR3 coding sequence is TGCGCCAGCAGCTTGGTGGCAATAGCGGGAGGTCTTGCCCATGAGCAGTTCTTC. It specifies CASSLVAIAGGLAHEQFF. The whole variable domain, filled in from reference TRBV5-1 and TRBJ2-1, reads KAGVTQTPRYLIKTRGQQVTLSCSPISGHRSVSWYQQTPGQGLQFLFEYFSETQRNKGNFPGRFSGRQFSNSRSEMNVSTLELGDSALYLCASSLVAIAGGLAHEQFFGPGTRLTVL.

The rearrangement uses TRBV10-3 and TRBJ2-1; TRBD2 might be the D (6 bases). Trimming took off 0 bases at V and 15 bases at J, with 12 bases between the two ends. The V gene's germline CDR1 is ENHRY and CDR2 SYGVKD. The CDR3 sequence is 12 residues long. In nucleotides, the CDR3 is TGTGCCATCAGTGAGTCGTCGGGGAGGTCGTTCTTC. Its protein is CAISESSGRSFF.

The J gene is TRBJ2-2, the V gene TRBV12-3 or TRBV12-4, with TRBD2 as a possible D gene (6 bases). This CDR3 comprises 17 residues. V was pared by 3 bases and J by 5 bases, with 19 bases between. The chain's CDR3 is CASSFFLDRGTTGELFF. The CDR3 nucleotides read TGTGCCAGCAGTTTTTTTCTCGACAGAGGGACTACCGGGGAGCTGTTTTTT.

The chain employs TRBV6-5 and TRBJ2-3; the D gene is possibly TRBD1 (5 bases). V lost 0 bases and J 3 bases, leaving 13 bases between the germline ends. Germline-derived CDR1 and CDR2 are MNHEY and SVGAGI. The CDR3 has 16 residues. The CDR3 nucleotides are TGTGCCAGCAGTTACTCAGGGGCCGTTGGTACAGATACGCAGTATTTT. Amino acids: CASSYSGAVGTDTQYF.

The chain uses TRBV15 and TRBJ1-5, with D possibly TRBD1 on 5 matching bases. Germline V lookup: CDR1 LNHNV, CDR2 YYDKDF (reference sequence). With 0 bases removed from V and 2 bases from J, the gap between germline ends came to 8 bases. The CDR3 sequence is 15 residues long. The CDR3 region is CATSRDGAGNQPQHF. Written as DNA, the CDR3 is TGTGCCACCAGCAGAGACGGGGCAGGCAATCAGCCCCAGCATTTT.

The rearrangement links TRBV7-9 to TRBJ2-1; 9 bases are shared with TRBD1. The CDR3 extends over 16 amino acids. CDR1 and CDR2 from the germline V gene are SEHNR and FQNEAQ (reference sequence). Trimming cost V 5 bases and J 3 bases; bases outside gene matches: 8. The CDR3 sequence: CASSRRGQGYYNEQFF. DNA of the CDR3: TGTGCCAGCAGCCGCCGGGGACAGGGTTACTACAATGAGCAGTTCTTC.

This clonotype was counted only a few times. The gene calls are TRBV7-8 and TRBJ2-1, with D unresolved. This CDR3 has 15 amino acids. CDR1 is SGHVS and CDR2 is FQNEAQ in the germline V gene. V gave up 2 bases and J gave up 0 bases, with 8 bases separating them. In DNA form, the CDR3 reads TGTGCCAGCAGCTTATACGCGAGCTCCTACAATGAGCAGTTCTTC. It translates to CASSLYASSYNEQFF.

This clonotype was seen only a few times. The chain uses TRBV12-3 or TRBV12-4 and TRBJ1-2; D is unclear. CDR3 length equals 12 residues. V lost 2 bases, J lost 7 bases, and 8 bases lay in between. The CDR3: CASSLRVAGYTF. In DNA, the CDR3 is TGTGCCAGCAGTTTAAGGGTCGCTGGCTACACCTTC.